This T cell receptor (beta chain) was documented in a study of neurological immune-mediated disorders. Study outcomes and limitations: The absence of any CDR3 amino acid sequence shared by expanded clones across subjects suggests that repertoires were private in all groups.

Sorted libraries drew on about a million CD4+ or CD8+ T cells. In this sample, this clonotype turned up many times. No antigen is known for it. With 10-nucleotide random UMIs, 5'RACE was used to make the cDNA. One entry per CDR3 protein, called by TCRdb with MiXCR from the 5' RACE reads. The repertoire consists of more than 30,000 distinct CDR3 sequences, with 6% to 7.5% occurring once and the leading ten covering approximately 5.7%. The V end lost 0 bases, the J end lost 6 bases, and 5 bases lay between the germline ends. Per the germline V gene, CDR1 is GTSNPN and CDR2 is SVGIG (reference sequence). The CDR3 is made up of 12 amino acids.

Input material: CD4+ T cells from blood. This TCR was recovered from a man between 45 and 60 years old in good health. The chain employs TRBV30 and TRBJ2-2; D is unresolved. This CDR3 is CAWSVLAGELFF. The DNA for the CDR3 is TGTGCCTGGAGTGTACTCGCCGGGGAGCTGTTTTTT.